This is a list of T cell receptor beta chains from one sample in a study of blood T cell repertoires in COVID-19. Generated by immunoSEQ multiplex PCR, the TCRdb table keeps only in-frame clones and is missing some. Among about 290,000 clones listed, under 90% were seen once. Sequencing was performed on PBMCs or T cells enriched from blood (not recorded which). These receptors originate from a woman in her thirties or forties who had recovered from COVID-19. Both conserved end residues are part of each CDR3. The order of the fields is J gene, clone size, V gene, D gene, CDR3 DNA, CDR3 protein. The D gene is left open where the match is weak. Part of the rows lack a size; the others show once, few, many or a class for expanded clones.

J gene: TRBJ2-7; clone size: .; V gene: TRBV11-2; D gene: TRBD2; CDR3 DNA: TGTGCCAGCAGCCCGACTAGCGGTTTCTACGAGCAGTACTTC; CDR3 protein: CASSPTSGFYEQYF
J gene: TRBJ1-5; clone size: .; V gene: TRBV5-4; D gene: .; CDR3 DNA: TGTGCCAGCAGCGGGGACATCAATCAGCCCCAGCATTTT; CDR3 protein: CASSGDINQPQHF
J gene: TRBJ1-2; clone size: .; V gene: TRBV19; D gene: TRBD1; CDR3 DNA: TGTGCCAGTAGTACCGGACAGGGTTACTATGGCTACACCTTC; CDR3 protein: CASSTGQGYYGYTF
J gene: TRBJ2-7; clone size: once; V gene: TRBV15; D gene: TRBD1; CDR3 DNA: TGTGCCACCAGCAAAGGAACCGGGACAGGGTCCTACGAGCAGTACTTC; CDR3 protein: CATSKGTGTGSYEQYF
J gene: TRBJ1-3; clone size: .; V gene: TRBV6-5; D gene: .; CDR3 DNA: TGTGCCAGCTCCGAAGGCTCGGGGAATGGAAACACCATATATTTT; CDR3 protein: CASSEGSGNGNTIYF
J gene: TRBJ2-5; clone size: .; V gene: TRBV11-2; D gene: TRBD2; CDR3 DNA: TGTGCCAGCAGCTTATCTACGTCGTGGGAGGGCCGGCAAGAGACCCAGTACTTC; CDR3 protein: CASSLSTSWEGRQETQYF
J gene: TRBJ1-2; clone size: .; V gene: TRBV27; D gene: TRBD1; CDR3 DNA: TGTGCCAGCAGTGGGAGGACAGGGTTTAATGGCTACACCTTC; CDR3 protein: CASSGRTGFNGYTF
J gene: TRBJ1-2; clone size: once; V gene: TRBV5-1; D gene: TRBD1; CDR3 DNA: TGCGCCAGCAGGTGGACCGCAGGGGGCGCGAATGGCTACACCTTC; CDR3 protein: CASRWTAGGANGYTF
J gene: TRBJ2-1; clone size: .; V gene: TRBV7-3; D gene: TRBD2; CDR3 DNA: TGTGCCAGCAGCCCCGGAGGACTAGCGGGATTGAGCTCCTACAATGAGCAGTTCTTC; CDR3 protein: CASSPGGLAGLSSYNEQFF
J gene: TRBJ2-3; clone size: .; V gene: TRBV15; D gene: TRBD2; CDR3 DNA: TGTGCCACCAGCAGAGGAGGACTAGCGATCACAGATACGCAGTATTTT; CDR3 protein: CATSRGGLAITDTQYF
J gene: TRBJ2-7; clone size: .; V gene: TRBV25-1; D gene: TRBD1; CDR3 DNA: TGTGCCAGCAGTGACATCGGACAGGGTCAGGGGGAGCAGTACTTC; CDR3 protein: CASSDIGQGQGEQYF
J gene: TRBJ1-3; clone size: .; V gene: TRBV4-1; D gene: .; CDR3 DNA: TGCGCCAGCGCTCAAAGAGGGTCGGCCATATATTTT; CDR3 protein: CASAQRGSAIYF
J gene: TRBJ1-1; clone size: .; V gene: TRBV11-2; D gene: .; CDR3 DNA: TGTGCCAGCAGCTTAATGCGAGAGAACACTGAAGCTTTCTTT; CDR3 protein: CASSLMRENTEAFF
J gene: TRBJ2-7; clone size: .; V gene: TRBV21-1; D gene: .; CDR3 DNA: TGTGCCAGACGGACAGGGGCCAACTCCTACGAGCAGTACTTC; CDR3 protein: CARRTGANSYEQYF
J gene: TRBJ1-2; clone size: .; V gene: TRBV5-1; D gene: TRBD1; CDR3 DNA: TGCGCCAGCAGCTCACAGGGGGAGGTTGGAGGCTACACCTTC; CDR3 protein: CASSSQGEVGGYTF
J gene: TRBJ2-4; clone size: .; V gene: TRBV19; D gene: .; CDR3 DNA: TGTGCCAGTACCCCAATAGGGGATCCCCTGGGCATTCAGTACTTC; CDR3 protein: CASTPIGDPLGIQYF
J gene: TRBJ1-3; clone size: .; V gene: TRBV19; D gene: .; CDR3 DNA: TGTGCCAGTAGGCCTGGTAGCTCTGGAAACACCATATATTTT; CDR3 protein: CASRPGSSGNTIYF
J gene: TRBJ2-6; clone size: .; V gene: TRBV21-1; D gene: .; CDR3 DNA: TGTGCCAGCAGCGCGTGTCCCGGGACTAGCGGGAGGAGGGTTATAGGGGCCAACGTCCTGACTTTC; CDR3 protein: CASSACPGTSGRRVIGANVLTF
J gene: TRBJ2-7; clone size: once; V gene: TRBV7-2; D gene: TRBD2; CDR3 DNA: TGTGCCAGCAGCTCTATCTCAGCGGGAGGGCCCTACGAGCAGTACTTC; CDR3 protein: CASSSISAGGPYEQYF
J gene: TRBJ1-3; clone size: .; V gene: TRBV11-2; D gene: TRBD1; CDR3 DNA: TGTGCCAGCAGCTCAATCTCAGGGGGGGGAAACACCATATATTTT; CDR3 protein: CASSSISGGGNTIYF
J gene: TRBJ2-4; clone size: once; V gene: TRBV7-2; D gene: TRBD1; CDR3 DNA: TGTGCCAGCAGCTTAGTGGACAGGGAGGACATTCAGTACTTC; CDR3 protein: CASSLVDREDIQYF
J gene: TRBJ1-6; clone size: .; V gene: TRBV9; D gene: TRBD1; CDR3 DNA: TGTGCCAGCAGCGATGCGGGACAGGGAGATTCACCCCTCCACTTT; CDR3 protein: CASSDAGQGDSPLHF
J gene: TRBJ1-5; clone size: once; V gene: TRBV18; D gene: TRBD1; CDR3 DNA: TGTGCCAGCTCACCTGGGGAAGGACAGGGGGCGCTTGCAGGGGATCAGCCCCAGCATTTT; CDR3 protein: CASSPGEGQGALAGDQPQHF
J gene: TRBJ2-2; clone size: .; V gene: TRBV2; D gene: TRBD2; CDR3 DNA: TGTGCCAGCAGGAGGCCCCCGACTAGCGGGGGGGCCGGGGAGCTGTTTTTT; CDR3 protein: CASRRPPTSGGAGELFF
J gene: TRBJ2-7; clone size: .; V gene: TRBV6-2/TRBV6-3; D gene: TRBD2; CDR3 DNA: TGTGCCAGCAGTTACACCTTAGCGGGAGCAGATACGTACGAGCAGTACTTC; CDR3 protein: CASSYTLAGADTYEQYF